The 32 T cell receptor beta chains in this list originate from one sample, sequenced in a study of blood T cell repertoires in COVID-19 (dated by TCRdb to the early 2020s). Libraries were made using the immunoSEQ multiplex PCR assay. TCRdb's version of the immuneACCESS table is confined to in-frame rearrangements and falls short of the full clone set. An unresolved V gene accounts for under half of the shortfall where checked; the remainder is of unknown origin. The table for this sample lists about 380,000 clones; roughly 87% of them were counted only once. The top ten constitute around 3% of the sample. Sequenced sample: PBMCs or T cells enriched from blood (not recorded which). The receptor source for this set is a woman between 25 and 40 years old who had recovered from COVID-19.

The V and J genes are TRBV4-1 and TRBJ1-5; D uncertain. Germline CDR1 reads MGHRA; CDR2 reads YSYEKL. V dropped 1 base and J dropped 2 bases, with 12 bases sitting between them. This CDR3 comprises 16 residues. CDR3 protein: CASSQGGLLGNQPQHF. The CDR3 nucleotides read TGCGCCAGCAGCCAAGGAGGGCTATTAGGCAATCAGCCCCAGCATTTT.

In regard to this clone: Its ends do not fully match the called genes, so a read error is possible. The rearrangement links TRBV27 to TRBJ1-4; D gene ambiguous. Germline V gives CDR1 MNHEY, CDR2 SMNVEV (reference sequence). There are 14 residues in the CDR3. The CDR3 region has the DNA TGTGCCAGCGCAGTTGAGGGAGCGGATGAGAAACTGTTTTTT. It codes for CASAVEGADEKLFF.

Regarding this clone: Other DNA sequences in this specimen translate into the identical CDR3. CDR3 coding DNA: TGTGCCAGTAGTCCCGGACTAGCGGGTTCCTACGAGCAGTACTTC. Amino acid sequence: CASSPGLAGSYEQYF. The chain is built from TRBV19 and TRBJ2-7; 11 positions match TRBD2. CDR1 is LNHDA and CDR2 is SQIVND in the germline V gene (reference sequence). The ends lost 5 bases at V and 1 base at J; junction bases unmatched: 4. The CDR3 contains 15 residues.

This clone has just one count. The sample has other DNA sequences that encode this CDR3 too. In nucleotides, the CDR3 is TGTGCCAGCAGTGTACAGGGGAACACTGAAGCTTTCTTT. This encodes CASSVQGNTEAFF. This chain connects TRBV12-3 or TRBV12-4 to TRBJ1-1; tentative D call: TRBD1 (6 bases). The germline V and J ends were trimmed by 5 bases and 1 base, with 8 bases remaining between them. This CDR3 spans 13 amino acids.

This chain uses TRBV5-8 with TRBJ1-1, with a possible D match to TRBD1 (5 bases). The CDR3 is 14 residues long. Trimming left V 4 bases short and J 4 bases short, with 14 bases between. Germline V gene lookup returns CDR1 SGHTS and CDR2 YDEGEE. CDR3 region: CASSPWYTGTEAFF. The CDR3, as DNA: TGTGCCAGCAGCCCTTGGTATACAGGCACTGAAGCTTTCTTT.

This chain joins TRBV7-2 and TRBJ2-7, with a weak D call TRBD2 (6 bases). Between the trimmed V and J ends, which lost 0 bases and 1 base, there was a span of 22 bases. The germline CDR1 and CDR2 sequences are SGHTA and FQGNSA. The CDR3 is 19 residues long. The CDR3 nucleotides are TGTGCCAGCAGCTTAGCGGATTTTAACGGCGGGACCACTTCCTACGAGCAGTACTTC. This sequence encodes CASSLADFNGGTTSYEQYF.

The gene calls are TRBV5-4 and TRBJ1-1; TRBD1 is a possible D gene (5 bases). Per the germline V gene, CDR1 is SGHNT and CDR2 is YYREEE (reference sequence). This CDR3 has 13 amino acids. Trimming took off 4 bases at V and 1 base at J, with 8 bases between the two ends. The chain's CDR3 is CASSPTENTEAFF. The CDR3 region has the DNA TGTGCCAGCAGCCCGACAGAGAACACTGAAGCTTTCTTT.

For the CDR3, the DNA is TGTGCCTTCGGCCCACTCAGGGGACAGGGTTGGGAGTATCAGCCCCAGCATTTT. Translating gives CAFGPLRGQGWEYQPQHF. The chain recombines TRBV11-3 with TRBJ1-5; 9 bases line up with TRBD1. Germline assignment: CDR1 SGHNT and CDR2 YENEEA. The CDR3 has 18 residues. After removal of 11 bases from V and 5 bases from J, the junction contained 22 bases not matched to a gene.

In the case of this clone: This CDR3 is also generated by other DNA sequences in the sample. This chain links TRBV5-1 with TRBJ1-1, with no clear D. CDR1 and CDR2 from the germline V gene are SGHRS and YFSETQ. The CDR3 has 14 amino acids. The germline V and J ends were trimmed by 0 bases and 1 base, with 7 bases remaining between them. The CDR3 nucleotides read TGCGCCAGCAGCTTGGTCCCAGGGAACACTGAAGCTTTCTTT. Translation gives CASSLVPGNTEAFF.

V is TRBV7-2 and J is TRBJ2-1; 9 bases are shared with TRBD2. CDR1 is SGHTA and CDR2 is FQGNSA in the germline V gene. The CDR3 covers 16 residues. The V and J ends lost 3 bases and 4 bases, in that order; junction bases with no gene match: 7. CDR3 DNA sequence: TGTGCCAGCAGCTTCCTCGGACTAGCGATGTACAATGAGCAGTTCTTC. It encodes CASSFLGLAMYNEQFF.

The chain couples TRBV5-6 to TRBJ2-2; D not resolved. This CDR3 has 12 residues. V gave up 1 base and J gave up 6 bases, with 4 bases separating them. CDR1 is SGHDT, CDR2 YYEEEE, per germline. The CDR3 nucleotides are TGTGCCAGCAGCTTGCTTGCCGGGGAGCTGTTTTTT. Its translation is CASSLLAGELFF. The entire variable domain, with the rest obtained from reference TRBV5-6 and TRBJ2-2, is as follows: DAGVTQSPTHLIKTRGQQVTLRCSPKSGHDTVSWYQQALGQGPQFIFQYYEEEERQRGNFPDRFSGHQFPNYSSELNVNALLLGDSALYLCASSLLAGELFFGEGSRLTVL.

This clone was recorded a few times. The chain is built from TRBV23-1 and TRBJ1-2, with TRBD1 as a possible D gene (5 bases). TRBV23-1 is recorded as an ORF, its role being uncertain. The CDR3 consists of 14 residues. Trimming stripped 4 bases from V and 4 bases from J, with 13 bases between. CDR3 in amino acids: CASSRARVIYGYTF. Written as DNA, the CDR3 is TGCGCCAGCAGTCGGGCCAGGGTAATCTATGGCTACACCTTC.

This chain joins TRBV10-3 and TRBJ1-1; 11 bases align to TRBD1. This CDR3 is built from 17 residues. Germline assignment: CDR1 ENHRY and CDR2 SYGVKD. V lost 5 bases and J lost 4; bases outside the gene matches: 12. The CDR3 reads CAISQNPPGTGGTEAFF. CDR3 sequence (DNA): TGTGCCATCAGTCAAAACCCTCCCGGGACAGGGGGCACTGAAGCTTTCTTT.

The chain combines TRBV27 with TRBJ2-2, with 13 bases fitting TRBD2. V gave up 3 bases and J gave up 3 bases; unmatched junction bases: 7. Germline V CDR1 and CDR2: MNHEY, SMNVEV (reference sequence). The CDR3 has 18 amino acids. CDR3 region: CASSLILAGGRDTGELFF. CDR3 bases: TGTGCCAGCAGTTTGATACTAGCGGGGGGGCGGGACACCGGGGAGCTGTTTTTT.

This chain uses TRBV2 with TRBJ1-3; D ambiguous. The germline V gene encodes CDR1 SNHLY and CDR2 FYNNEI. There are 14 residues in the CDR3. V dropped 10 bases and J dropped 2 bases, with 15 bases sitting between them. CDR3 nucleotide sequence: TGTGCCACCCGGCCGGGAACAGCTGGAAACACCATATATTTT. It translates to CATRPGTAGNTIYF.

The J gene is TRBJ1-1, the V gene TRBV18; D perhaps matches TRBD1 (6 bases). The CDR3 consists of 14 residues. Germline lookup yields CDR1 KGHSH and CDR2 LQKENI. The ends were cut back, 5 bases at V and 1 base at J, with 11 bases in the middle. The CDR3 nucleotides read TGTGCCAGCTCATCGCGGACAGAGAACACTGAAGCTTTCTTT. Its protein product is CASSSRTENTEAFF.

V and J are TRBV5-4 and TRBJ1-2; D unclear. V lost 3 bases and J lost 1, with 13 bases in between. Germline lookup yields CDR1 SGHNT and CDR2 YYREEE (reference sequence). This CDR3 is 15 amino acids long. The CDR3 bases are TGTGCCAGCAGCTCTTCCCCTGGCATTAACTATGGCTACACCTTC. This encodes CASSSSPGINYGYTF. The full variable domain, rest sourced from reference TRBV5-4 and TRBJ1-2, is ETGVTQSPTHLIKTRGQQVTLRCSSQSGHNTVSWYQQALGQGPQFIFQYYREEENGRGNFPPRFSGLQFPNYSSELNVNALELDDSALYLCASSSSPGINYGYTFGSGTRLTVV.

As DNA, the CDR3 is TGTGCCAGCAGCCCGACAGGGGGACTGAACACCGGGGAGCTGTTTTTT. Translated, it gives CASSPTGGLNTGELFF. This chain connects TRBV5-4 to TRBJ2-2; 9 bases agree with TRBD1. The CDR3 runs to 16 residues. Trimming at V came to 4 bases and at J to 1 base, leaving 5 bases not matched to a gene. Germline V lookup: CDR1 SGHNT, CDR2 YYREEE (reference sequence).

J is TRBJ2-1 and V is TRBV4-1; D gene unclear. V shed 1 base and J shed 0 bases, with 7 bases lying between them. CDR1 is MGHRA and CDR2 is YSYEKL in the germline V gene. This CDR3 is 15 amino acids long. The CDR3 sequence is CASSQAYSSYNEQFF. The CDR3 coding sequence is TGCGCCAGCAGCCAAGCTTATAGCTCCTACAATGAGCAGTTCTTC.

This clone turned up a few times. The chain couples TRBV12-3 or TRBV12-4 to TRBJ1-2, with a weak D call TRBD1 (6 bases). Trimming cost V 8 bases and J 1 base, with 8 bases left between them. The CDR3 is 12 amino acids. For the CDR3, the DNA is TGTGCCAGCTCAGGGGATAACTATGGCTACACCTTC. Translating it yields CASSGDNYGYTF.

This clone was observed once. This sequence joins TRBV4-1 and TRBJ1-5; D possibly corresponds to TRBD1 (5 bases). Germline V CDR1 and CDR2: MGHRA, YSYEKL. V was clipped by 0 bases and J by 5 bases, with 11 bases between them. This CDR3 is 15 amino acids long. Written as DNA, the CDR3 is TGCGCCAGCAGCCAAGATCAGGGATGGGATCAGCCCCAGCATTTT. Its protein is CASSQDQGWDQPQHF.

This sequence joins TRBV5-1 and TRBJ2-7; 8 positions match TRBD2. The V gene end was trimmed by 0 bases and the J gene end by 4 bases; junction bases not matched to a gene: 9. Germline CDR1 reads SGHRS; CDR2 reads YFSETQ. This CDR3 comprises 16 residues. CDR3 region: CASSLVAGGLSYEQYF. The CDR3 nucleotides are TGCGCCAGCAGCTTGGTGGCGGGAGGCCTTTCTTACGAGCAGTACTTC.

This chain joins TRBV7-2 and TRBJ2-7; TRBD2 agrees at 7 bases. Germline values: CDR1 SGHTA, CDR2 FQGNSA. This CDR3 has 14 residues. The trim removed 4 bases at V and 1 base at J, leaving 4 bases unmatched. Here the CDR3 DNA reads TGTGCCAGCAGCTCAATGGGACTATCCTACGAGCAGTACTTC. Translation: CASSSMGLSYEQYF.

The chain recombines TRBV2 with TRBJ1-2, with D uncertain. CDR3 size: 12 residues. V was clipped by 10 bases and J by 4 bases, with 13 bases between them. The germline gives CDR1 SNHLY, CDR2 FYNNEI. The CDR3 nucleotides read TGTGCCACCCAGGCCCTGGGCTATGGCTACACCTTC. Amino acid sequence: CATQALGYGYTF.

In its sample, this clone was seen once. The chain has TRBV19 and TRBJ1-2; 7 bases map to TRBD1. The CDR3 covers 16 residues. Per the germline V gene, CDR1 is LNHDA and CDR2 is SQIVND (reference sequence). The junction had 11 bases not matched to a gene; V was cut back by 6 bases and J by 1 base. The CDR3 protein is CASSRITGDLNYGYTF. The CDR3 nucleotides are TGTGCCAGTAGCCGGATTACAGGGGACCTTAACTATGGCTACACCTTC.

With regard to this clone: The sample carries other DNA sequences with the same CDR3. V gene TRBV2 combines with J gene TRBJ1-1; D remains unclear. CDR1 SNHLY and CDR2 FYNNEI come from the germline V gene. The length of the CDR3 is 13 residues. V was shortened by 0 bases and J by 2 bases, with 4 bases between the two germline ends. CDR3 protein: CASSEALNTEAFF. The CDR3 coding sequence is TGTGCCAGCAGTGAAGCCCTCAACACTGAAGCTTTCTTT.

This chain connects TRBV4-1 to TRBJ2-7; TRBD2 might be the D (6 bases). Trimming removed 4 bases from V and 6 bases from J, with 13 bases in between. This CDR3 region has 13 residues. CDR1 MGHRA and CDR2 YSYEKL come from the germline V gene. CDR3 nucleotides: TGCGCCAGCAGCCTGGTCGGAGGGGTCGAGCAGTACTTC. The encoded protein is CASSLVGGVEQYF.

This clone is a singleton in its sample. The gene calls are TRBV27 and TRBJ2-1; a possible D gene is TRBD1 (5 bases). V lost 5 bases and J lost 6, with 20 bases in between. There are 16 residues in the CDR3. The germline V gene has CDR1 MNHEY and CDR2 SMNVEV (reference sequence). The CDR3 loop reads CASSPLSPGYSNEQFF. CDR3 bases: TGTGCCAGCAGTCCCCTCTCCCCAGGGTATTCCAATGAGCAGTTCTTC.

The rearrangement links TRBV3-1 (or the pseudogene TRBV3-2) to TRBJ1-1; no firm D call. This CDR3 has 14 amino acids. V was cut by 4 bases and J by 3 bases, with 12 bases left in between. Germline loops: CDR1 LGHDT, CDR2 YNNKEL (reference sequence). CDR3 sequence reads: CASSPLLGDTEAFF. CDR3 nucleotides: TGTGCCAGCAGCCCGCTTCTGGGCGACACTGAAGCTTTCTTT.

The V gene is TRBV7-6, the J gene TRBJ2-1, with TRBD2 matching 8 bases. CDR1 SGHVS and CDR2 FNYEAQ come from the germline V gene. V shed 5 bases, J shed 9 bases, and the junction held 12 bases outside the gene matches. The CDR3 runs 15 residues. The CDR3 DNA reads as TGTGCCAGCAGCCCACAGTCGGGGGGGCCCTCTGAGCAGTTCTTC. It codes for CASSPQSGGPSEQFF.

This sequence joins TRBV7-2 and TRBJ2-1; a weak D match, TRBD2 (5 bases). CDR3 size: 15 residues. Germline lookup yields CDR1 SGHTA and CDR2 FQGNSA. With 8 bases removed from V and 0 bases from J, the gap between germline ends came to 14 bases. The CDR3 nucleotides read TGTGCCAGCCGGAGGCGGAGTAGCTCCTACAATGAGCAGTTCTTC. Translated: CASRRRSSSYNEQFF.

V and J are TRBV7-8 and TRBJ2-1; 10 nucleotides agree with TRBD2. This CDR3 comprises 14 residues. The germline V gene encodes CDR1 SGHVS and CDR2 FQNEAQ. V lost 4 bases, J lost 6 bases, and 3 bases stayed unmatched. CDR3 sequence: CASSSGLAVNEQFF. Here the CDR3 DNA reads TGTGCCAGCAGCTCTGGACTAGCGGTCAATGAGCAGTTCTTC. Drawing the rest from reference TRBV7-8 and TRBJ2-1, the complete variable domain is GAGVSQSPRYKVAKRGQDVALRCDPISGHVSLFWYQQALGQGPEFLTYFQNEAQLDKSGLPSDRFFAERPEGSVSTLKIQRTQQEDSAVYLCASSSGLAVNEQFFGPGTRLTVL.